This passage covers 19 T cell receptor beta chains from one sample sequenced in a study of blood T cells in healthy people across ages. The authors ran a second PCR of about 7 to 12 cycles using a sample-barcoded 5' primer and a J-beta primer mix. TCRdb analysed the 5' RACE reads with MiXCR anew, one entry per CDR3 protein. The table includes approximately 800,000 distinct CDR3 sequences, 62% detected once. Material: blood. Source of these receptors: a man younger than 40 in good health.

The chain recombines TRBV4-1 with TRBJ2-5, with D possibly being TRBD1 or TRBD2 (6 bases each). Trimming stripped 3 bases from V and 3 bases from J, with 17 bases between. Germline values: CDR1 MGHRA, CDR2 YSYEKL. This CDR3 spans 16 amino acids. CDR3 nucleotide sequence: TGCGCCAGCAGCCACGGGGAGGTAGGGGGAGAAGAGACCCAGTACTTC. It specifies CASSHGEVGGEETQYF.

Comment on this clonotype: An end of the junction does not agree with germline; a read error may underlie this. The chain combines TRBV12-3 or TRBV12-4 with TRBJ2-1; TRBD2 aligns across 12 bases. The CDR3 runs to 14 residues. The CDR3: CASSLAGGPDEQFF. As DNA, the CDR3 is TGTGCCAGCAGTCTAGCGGGGGGGCCGGATGAGCAGTTCTTC.

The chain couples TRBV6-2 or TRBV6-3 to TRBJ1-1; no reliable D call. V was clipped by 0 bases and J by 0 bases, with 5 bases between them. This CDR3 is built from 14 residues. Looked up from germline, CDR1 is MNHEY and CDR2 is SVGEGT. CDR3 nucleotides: TGTGCCAGCAGTTACTCGAGACTGAACACTGAAGCTTTCTTT. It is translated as CASSYSRLNTEAFF.

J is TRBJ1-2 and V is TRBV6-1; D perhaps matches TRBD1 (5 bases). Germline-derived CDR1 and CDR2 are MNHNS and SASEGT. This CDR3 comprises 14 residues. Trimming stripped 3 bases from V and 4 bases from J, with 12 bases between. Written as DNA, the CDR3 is TGTGCCAGCAGTGAGGGACGCAGGGCCTATGGCTACACCTTC. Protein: CASSEGRRAYGYTF.

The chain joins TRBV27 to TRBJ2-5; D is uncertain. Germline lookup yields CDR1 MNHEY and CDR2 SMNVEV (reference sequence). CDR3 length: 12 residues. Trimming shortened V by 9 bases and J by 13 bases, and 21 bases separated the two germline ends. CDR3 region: CASYRRLGTMYF. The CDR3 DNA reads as TGTGCCAGTTACCGTAGGCTGGGTACTATGTACTTC.

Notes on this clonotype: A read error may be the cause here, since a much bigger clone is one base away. The CDR3 sequence is CASSLLGGGVYNEQYF. CDR3 nucleotides: TGCGCCAGCAGCTTGTTGGGGGGTGGCGTCTACAATGAGCAGTACTTC. The rearrangement joins TRBV5-1 to TRBJ2-1; possible D gene TRBD2, 6 bases. The J call is in doubt because the DNA end fits TRBJ2-7 better. CDR1 is SGHRS and CDR2 is YFSETQ in the germline V gene. This CDR3 region has 16 residues.

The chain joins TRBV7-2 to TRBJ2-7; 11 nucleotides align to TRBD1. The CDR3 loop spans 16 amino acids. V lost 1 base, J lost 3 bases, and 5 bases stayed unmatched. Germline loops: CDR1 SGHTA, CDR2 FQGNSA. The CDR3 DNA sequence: TGTGCCAGCAGCTTAGACCCCGGGACAGGGGGCTACGAGCAGTACTTC. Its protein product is CASSLDPGTGGYEQYF.

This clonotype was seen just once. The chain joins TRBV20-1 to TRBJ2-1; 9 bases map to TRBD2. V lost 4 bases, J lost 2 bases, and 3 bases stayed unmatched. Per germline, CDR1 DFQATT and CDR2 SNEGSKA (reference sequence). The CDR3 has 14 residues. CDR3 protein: CSANSGGTYNEQFF. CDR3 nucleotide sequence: TGCAGTGCTAATAGCGGGGGCACCTACAATGAGCAGTTCTTC.

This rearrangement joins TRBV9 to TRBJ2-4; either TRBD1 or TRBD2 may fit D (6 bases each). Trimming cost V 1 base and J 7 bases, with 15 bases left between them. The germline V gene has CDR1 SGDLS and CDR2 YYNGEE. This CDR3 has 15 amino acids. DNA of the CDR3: TGTGCCAGCAGCGTATACGAGGGGGGCGTGAACATTCAGTACTTC. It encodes CASSVYEGGVNIQYF.

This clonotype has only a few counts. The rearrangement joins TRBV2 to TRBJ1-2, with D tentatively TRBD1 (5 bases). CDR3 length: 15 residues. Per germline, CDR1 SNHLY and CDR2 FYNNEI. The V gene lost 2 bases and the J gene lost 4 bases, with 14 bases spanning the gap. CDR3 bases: TGTGCCAGCAGTGAACGCCCAGGGTCCGGCTATGGCTACACCTTC. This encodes CASSERPGSGYGYTF.

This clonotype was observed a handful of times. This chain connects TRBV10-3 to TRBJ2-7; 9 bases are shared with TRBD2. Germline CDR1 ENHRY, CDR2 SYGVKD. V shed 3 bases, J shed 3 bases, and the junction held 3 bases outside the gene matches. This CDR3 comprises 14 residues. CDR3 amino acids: CAISDGLARYEQYF. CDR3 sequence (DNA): TGTGCCATCAGTGATGGACTAGCGCGCTACGAGCAGTACTTC.

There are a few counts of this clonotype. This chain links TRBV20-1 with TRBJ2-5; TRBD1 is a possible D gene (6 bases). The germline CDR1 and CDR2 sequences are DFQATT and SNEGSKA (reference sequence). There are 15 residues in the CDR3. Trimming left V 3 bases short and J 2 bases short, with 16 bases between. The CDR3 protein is CSASNPRGGQETQYF. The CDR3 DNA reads TGCAGTGCTAGTAATCCCCGAGGGGGTCAAGAGACCCAGTACTTC.

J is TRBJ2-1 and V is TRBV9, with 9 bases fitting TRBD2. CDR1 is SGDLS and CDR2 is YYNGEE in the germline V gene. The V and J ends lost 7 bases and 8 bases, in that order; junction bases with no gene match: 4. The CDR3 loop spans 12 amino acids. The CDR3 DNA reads TGTGCCAGCGGCGGGGGGGCCGATGAGCAGTTCTTC. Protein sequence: CASGGGADEQFF.

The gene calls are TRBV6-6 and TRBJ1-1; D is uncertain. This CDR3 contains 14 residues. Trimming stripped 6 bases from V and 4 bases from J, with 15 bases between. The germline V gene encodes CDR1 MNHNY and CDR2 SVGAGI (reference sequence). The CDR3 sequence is CASRPIEGRTEAFF. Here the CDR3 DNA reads TGTGCCAGCAGACCGATCGAGGGCCGCACTGAAGCTTTCTTT.

The CDR3 DNA sequence: TGCAGTGCTATACTAGCGGGGGGGCTAAAGACCCAGTACTTC. It yields the protein CSAILAGGLKTQYF. The chain couples TRBV20-1 to TRBJ2-7; 13 bases are a match to TRBD2. The end of the DNA aligns better with TRBJ2-5, so the J call may be wrong. The CDR3 sequence is 14 residues long. From germline, CDR1 is DFQATT and CDR2 SNEGSKA (reference sequence).

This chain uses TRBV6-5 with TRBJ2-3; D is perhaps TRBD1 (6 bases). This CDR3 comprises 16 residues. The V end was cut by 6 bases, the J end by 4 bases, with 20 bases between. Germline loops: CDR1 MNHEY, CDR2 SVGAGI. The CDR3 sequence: CASSIQPGVGPDTQYF. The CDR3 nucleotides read TGTGCCAGCAGCATCCAACCAGGGGTCGGTCCAGATACGCAGTATTTT.

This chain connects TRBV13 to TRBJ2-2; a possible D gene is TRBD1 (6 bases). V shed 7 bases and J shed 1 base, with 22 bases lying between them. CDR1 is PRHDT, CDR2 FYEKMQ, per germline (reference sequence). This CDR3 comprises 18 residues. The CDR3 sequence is CASNNRAYAGRNTGELFF. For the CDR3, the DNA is TGTGCCAGCAACAACAGGGCCTACGCGGGCCGGAACACCGGGGAGCTGTTTTTT. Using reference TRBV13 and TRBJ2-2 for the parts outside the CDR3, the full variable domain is AAGVIQSPRHLIKEKRETATLKCYPIPRHDTVYWYQQGPGQDPQFLISFYEKMQSDKGSIPDRFSAQQFSDYHSELNMSSLELGDSALYFCASNNRAYAGRNTGELFFGEGSRLTVL.

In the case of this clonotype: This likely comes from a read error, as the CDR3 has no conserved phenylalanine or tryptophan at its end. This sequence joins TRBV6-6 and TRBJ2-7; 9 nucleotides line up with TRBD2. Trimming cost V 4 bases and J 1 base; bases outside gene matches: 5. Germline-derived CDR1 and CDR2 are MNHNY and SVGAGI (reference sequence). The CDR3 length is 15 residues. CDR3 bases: TGTGCCAGCAGTTCTGAGCGGGGGGCGTCCTACGAGCAGTACTAC. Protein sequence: CASSSERGASYEQYY.

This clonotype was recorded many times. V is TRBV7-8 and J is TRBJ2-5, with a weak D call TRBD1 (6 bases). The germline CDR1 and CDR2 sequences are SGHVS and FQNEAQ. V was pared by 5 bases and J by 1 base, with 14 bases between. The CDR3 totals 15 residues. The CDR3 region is CASSTQTGLQETQYF. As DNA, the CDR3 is TGTGCCAGCAGCACACAAACAGGGCTCCAAGAGACCCAGTACTTC.